These 25 T cell receptor beta chains originate from one sample sequenced in a study of T cells after yellow fever vaccination. TCRdb processed the 5' RACE reads anew with MiXCR; each CDR3 protein has one entry. The repertoire holds fewer than 350,000 distinct CDR3 sequences, with 8% to 10% as singletons. The starting material was PBMCs, obtained on the day of the first yellow fever vaccination. These receptors all stem from a man in his late teens or twenties who received the YFV17D yellow fever vaccine.

Many counts were recorded for this clonotype. V gene TRBV3-1 combines with J gene TRBJ1-1, with D unresolved. Per the germline V gene, CDR1 is LGHDT and CDR2 is YNNKEL (reference sequence). Trimming stripped 2 bases from V and 7 bases from J, with 8 bases between. The CDR3 runs to 12 residues. The CDR3 DNA reads TGTGCCAGCAGCCAACTCAGCTATGAAGCTTTCTTT. It codes for CASSQLSYEAFF.

The chain joins TRBV7-9 to TRBJ2-1; TRBD1 matches at 8 bases. The J segment lost 1 base and the V segment lost 4 bases, leaving 9 bases of the junction unmatched. The length of the CDR3 is 17 residues. Germline V gene lookup returns CDR1 SEHNR and CDR2 FQNEAQ (reference sequence). CDR3 coding DNA: TGTGCCAGCAGCTCGACTCAGGACAGGGCGTCCTACAATGAGCAGTTCTTC. Its translation: CASSSTQDRASYNEQFF.

This clonotype was found a few times. The chain employs TRBV4-2 and TRBJ1-1; tentatively, D is TRBD1 (5 bases). Per germline, CDR1 LGHNA and CDR2 YNFKEQ. V was shortened by 3 bases and J by 1 base, with 12 bases between the two germline ends. This CDR3 region has 15 residues. The CDR3 region has the DNA TGTGCCAGCAGCCACGCCGGGGCTCCGAACACTGAAGCTTTCTTT. Translating gives CASSHAGAPNTEAFF.

This clonotype turned up a few times. V and J are TRBV14 and TRBJ1-5, with 7 bases identical to TRBD1. CDR1 and CDR2 from the germline V gene are SGHDN and FVKESK. J lost 7 bases, V lost 2 bases, and 8 bases had no gene match. There are 15 residues in the CDR3. As DNA, the CDR3 is TGTGCCAGCAGCCAACATACAGGGGTTCGGCAGCCCCAGCATTTT. The encoded protein is CASSQHTGVRQPQHF.

This clonotype was seen more than once but under ten times. The V and J genes are TRBV7-6 and TRBJ1-4; D remains unclear. The CDR3 runs 15 residues. The V gene's germline CDR1 is SGHVS and CDR2 FNYEAQ. The ends were cut back, 6 bases at V and 5 bases at J, with 16 bases in the middle. CDR3 DNA sequence: TGTGCCAGCAGTAATCCCTGGTCCCGGAATGAAAAACTGTTTTTT. Encoded protein: CASSNPWSRNEKLFF.

This clonotype was counted ten times or more. The chain recombines TRBV5-5 with TRBJ1-2; weak D call: TRBD1 (5 bases). This CDR3 has 15 amino acids. Trimming cost V 5 bases and J 3 bases, with 17 bases left between them. CDR1 and CDR2 (germline): SGHKS, YYEKEE (reference sequence). The CDR3: CASRPWDGVDYGYTF. The CDR3 DNA follows: TGTGCCAGCAGACCCTGGGACGGAGTGGACTATGGCTACACCTTC.

The chain is built from TRBV5-5 and TRBJ1-4; TRBD1 might be the D (6 bases). CDR1 SGHKS and CDR2 YYEKEE come from the germline V gene (reference sequence). V lost 0 bases and J 8 bases, leaving 14 bases between the germline ends. This CDR3 has 15 residues. The CDR3 is CASSLAYLQGEKLFF. As DNA, the CDR3 is TGTGCCAGCAGCTTGGCTTACCTCCAGGGGGAAAAACTGTTTTTT.

CDR3 in DNA: TGTGCCACCAGTGATTCTCGGGGCCCCCAAGAGACCCAGTACTTC. This codes for CATSDSRGPQETQYF. The chain carries TRBV24-1 and TRBJ2-5; D might be TRBD1 or TRBD2, each matching 5 bases. The V end was cut by 2 bases, the J end by 1 base, with 10 bases between. The CDR3 runs to 15 residues. Germline-derived CDR1 and CDR2 are KGHDR and SFDVKD.

The chain carries TRBV3-1 and TRBJ2-1, with 9 bases identical to TRBD1. The CDR3 spans 18 residues. Trimming took 1 base from V and 3 from J; bases not matched to a gene: 10. Germline lookup yields CDR1 LGHDT and CDR2 YNNKEL (reference sequence). CDR3 sequence reads: CASSQVYDRGSNYNEQFF. CDR3 bases: TGTGCCAGCAGCCAAGTTTATGACAGGGGGAGTAACTACAATGAGCAGTTCTTC.

The V call is TRBV20-1, the J call TRBJ2-1, with 10 bases matching TRBD1. The CDR3 is made up of 13 amino acids. The V and J ends lost 5 bases and 3 bases, in that order; junction bases with no gene match: 1. CDR1 is DFQATT, CDR2 SNEGSKA, per germline (reference sequence). The CDR3 coding sequence is TGCAGTGCTTGGGACAGGGGCTACAATGAGCAGTTCTTC. It encodes CSAWDRGYNEQFF.

The CDR3 here is CASSLKRGPYNSPLHF. CDR3 coding DNA: TGTGCCAGCAGCTTAAAGAGAGGACCGTATAATTCACCCCTCCACTTT. The V and J genes are TRBV7-9 and TRBJ1-6, with D unresolved. Trimming left V 2 bases short and J 4 bases short, with 12 bases between. Germline lookup yields CDR1 SEHNR and CDR2 FQNEAQ (reference sequence). This CDR3 region has 16 residues.

The rearrangement links TRBV6-5 to TRBJ2-1, with a weak D call TRBD1 (6 bases). Germline values: CDR1 MNHEY, CDR2 SVGAGI. V lost 1 base and J 2 bases, leaving 12 bases between the germline ends. The CDR3 spans 16 residues. CDR3 DNA sequence: TGTGCCAGCAGTTACTTGTGGGGGCCTACCTACAATGAGCAGTTCTTC. Translation: CASSYLWGPTYNEQFF.

The rearrangement links TRBV3-1 to TRBJ2-7; 11 nucleotides align to TRBD2. V shed 3 bases, J shed 2 bases, and the junction held 6 bases outside the gene matches. The germline CDR1 and CDR2 sequences are LGHDT and YNNKEL (reference sequence). The CDR3 extends over 16 amino acids. CDR3 DNA sequence: TGTGCCAGCAGCCACGCCGCACTAGCGGGGGCCTACGAGCAGTACTTC. It translates to CASSHAALAGAYEQYF.

This clonotype was counted many times. The rearrangement uses TRBV11-2 and TRBJ2-7; the D is unclear. The CDR3 loop spans 12 amino acids. Germline CDR1 and CDR2: SGHAT and FQNNGV. V shed 4 bases and J shed 4 bases, with 8 bases lying between them. The CDR3 sequence is CASSSMGYEQYF. As DNA, the CDR3 is TGTGCCAGCAGCTCCATGGGATACGAGCAGTACTTC.

The V and J genes are TRBV7-6 and TRBJ2-1, with D possibly matching TRBD1 (5 bases). The V end lost 4 bases, the J end lost 8 bases, and 18 bases lay between the germline ends. The germline CDR1 and CDR2 sequences are SGHVS and FNYEAQ. The CDR3 is made up of 15 amino acids. The CDR3 DNA follows: TGTGCCAGCAGCTCGAATTCAGGGCCTTACGATGAGCAGTTCTTC. Encoded protein: CASSSNSGPYDEQFF.

This clonotype was seen a handful of times. This chain uses TRBV5-1 with TRBJ2-1; D remains ambiguous. This CDR3 comprises 15 residues. Per germline, CDR1 SGHRS and CDR2 YFSETQ. The V gene lost 0 bases and the J gene lost 6 bases, with 13 bases spanning the gap. This CDR3 reads CASSLEEPHGNEQFF. The DNA for the CDR3 is TGCGCCAGCAGCTTGGAGGAGCCCCATGGCAATGAGCAGTTCTTC.

This clonotype was observed a handful of times. This chain uses TRBV20-1 with TRBJ2-5, with D perhaps given as TRBD1 or TRBD2 (7 bases each). Trimming cost V 3 bases and J 0 bases, with 17 bases left between them. Germline values: CDR1 DFQATT, CDR2 SNEGSKA (reference sequence). The CDR3 is 16 residues long. CDR3 nucleotide sequence: TGCAGTGCTAGGTTTCAGGGGGGGAGGCACCAAGAGACCCAGTACTTC. This codes for CSARFQGGRHQETQYF.

CDR3 sequence reads: CASNRDRLTDTQYF. In DNA, the CDR3 is TGTGCCAGCAACCGGGACAGGCTCACAGATACGCAGTATTTT. This chain links TRBV6-1 with TRBJ2-3, with 8 nucleotides matching TRBD1. This CDR3 comprises 14 residues. Trimming removed 7 bases from V and 2 bases from J; junction bases left unmatched: 5. Germline V CDR1 and CDR2: MNHNS, SASEGT.

This clonotype was seen at least ten times. The gene calls are TRBV27 and TRBJ2-2; 7 bases line up with TRBD1. Germline V gives CDR1 MNHEY, CDR2 SMNVEV (reference sequence). Trimming cost V 6 bases and J 6 bases; bases outside gene matches: 4. The CDR3 is made up of 13 amino acids. CDR3 in amino acids: CASRPTGAGELFF. The DNA for the CDR3 is TGTGCCAGCAGGCCCACAGGGGCCGGGGAGCTGTTTTTT.

V and J are TRBV25-1 and TRBJ2-1, with D hard to call. In germline, CDR1 is MGHDK, CDR2 SYGVNS. Trimming took 1 base from V and 4 from J, leaving 8 bases between them. The CDR3 is made up of 14 amino acids. DNA of the CDR3: TGTGCCAGCAGTGAATGGTCGGCGTACAATGAGCAGTTCTTC. Its protein product is CASSEWSAYNEQFF.

This clonotype has only a few counts. The chain links TRBV12-5 to TRBJ2-3; 8 bases align to TRBD1. This CDR3 region has 18 residues. V dropped 2 bases and J dropped 4; count of bases not matched to a gene: 14. CDR1 and CDR2 from the germline V gene are LGHNT and FRNRAP. The chain's CDR3 is CASGLPLEQGVRPDTQYF. CDR3 nucleotides: TGTGCTAGTGGTTTGCCATTAGAACAGGGGGTGCGTCCAGATACGCAGTATTTT.

The chain links TRBV29-1 to TRBJ2-5, with unresolved D. Trimming removed 5 bases from V and 1 base from J, with 11 bases in between. CDR1 is SQVTM, CDR2 ANQGSEA, per germline. CDR3 length equals 13 residues. This chain's CDR3 is CSVSWGTQETQYF. CDR3 coding DNA: TGCAGCGTTTCCTGGGGTACCCAAGAGACCCAGTACTTC.

V usage is TRBV6-1 and J usage is TRBJ1-2, with D possibly TRBD1 on 5 matching bases. CDR3 length equals 14 residues. V lost 4 bases and J lost 8, with 17 bases in between. Per the germline V gene, CDR1 is MNHNS and CDR2 is SASEGT. The CDR3 reads CASSAPGGWGGYTF. CDR3 sequence (DNA): TGTGCCAGCAGTGCCCCGGGGGGATGGGGCGGCTACACCTTC.

This clonotype was counted a few times. The V and J genes are TRBV11-2 and TRBJ2-7, with unresolved D. Deletions cut 5 bases from V and 0 bases from J, with 5 bases between. The CDR3 runs to 12 residues. Germline V lookup: CDR1 SGHAT, CDR2 FQNNGV. CDR3 DNA: TGTGCCAGCAGCATTTACTCCTACGAGCAGTACTTC. Protein sequence: CASSIYSYEQYF.

V is TRBV20-1 and J is TRBJ2-3, with TRBD2 as a possible D gene (6 bases). Trimming shortened V by 3 bases and J by 0 bases, and 10 bases separated the two germline ends. The germline V gene has CDR1 DFQATT and CDR2 SNEGSKA (reference sequence). The CDR3 runs to 14 residues. The CDR3 DNA is TGCAGTGCTAGTATTGGGGGGAGCACAGATACGCAGTATTTT. This gives the protein CSASIGGSTDTQYF.